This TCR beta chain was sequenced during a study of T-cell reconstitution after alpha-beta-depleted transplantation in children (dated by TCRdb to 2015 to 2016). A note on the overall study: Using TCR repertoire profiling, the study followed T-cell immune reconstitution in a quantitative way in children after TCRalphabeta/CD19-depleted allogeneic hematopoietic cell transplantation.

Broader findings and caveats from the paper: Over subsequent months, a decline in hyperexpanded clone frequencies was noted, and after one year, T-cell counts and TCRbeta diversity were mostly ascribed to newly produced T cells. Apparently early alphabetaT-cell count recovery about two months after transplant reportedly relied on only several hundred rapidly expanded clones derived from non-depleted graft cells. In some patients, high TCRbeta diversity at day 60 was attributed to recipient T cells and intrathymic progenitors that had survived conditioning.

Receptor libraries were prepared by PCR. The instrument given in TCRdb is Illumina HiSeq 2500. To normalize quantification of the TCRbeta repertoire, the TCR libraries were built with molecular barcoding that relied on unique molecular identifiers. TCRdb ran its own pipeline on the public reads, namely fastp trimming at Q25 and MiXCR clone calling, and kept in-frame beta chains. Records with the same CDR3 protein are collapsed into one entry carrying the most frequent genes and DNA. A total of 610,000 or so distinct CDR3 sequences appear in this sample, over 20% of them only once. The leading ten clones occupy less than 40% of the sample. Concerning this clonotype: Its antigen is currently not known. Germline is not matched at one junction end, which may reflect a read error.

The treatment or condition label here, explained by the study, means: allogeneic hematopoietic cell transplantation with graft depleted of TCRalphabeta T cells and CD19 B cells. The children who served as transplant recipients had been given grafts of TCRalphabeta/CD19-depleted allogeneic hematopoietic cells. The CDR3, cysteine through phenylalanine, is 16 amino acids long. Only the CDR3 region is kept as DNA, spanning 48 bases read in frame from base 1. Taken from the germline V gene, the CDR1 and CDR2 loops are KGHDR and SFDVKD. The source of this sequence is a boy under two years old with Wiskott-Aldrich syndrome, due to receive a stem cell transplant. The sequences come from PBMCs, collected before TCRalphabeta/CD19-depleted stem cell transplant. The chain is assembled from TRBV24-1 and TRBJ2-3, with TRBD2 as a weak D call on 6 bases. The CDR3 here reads CATSYLGRGGTDTQYF. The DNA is TGTGCCACCAGTTATTTGGGGCGGGGAGGCACAGATACGCAGTATTTT.